Below are 11 T cell receptor beta chains sequenced from a single sample in a study of tumour-infiltrating T cells in Burkitt lymphoma. This table comes from immunoSEQ multiplex PCR, and its TCRdb copy is limited to in-frame clones, with some not included. This sample carries about 5,400 clones, more than 9% of them seen once, and the ten largest clones take about 2.2%. Specimen: tumor tissue. The receptor set was obtained from a human donor with diffuse large B-cell lymphoma.

This clone has more than one count but fewer than ten. The rearrangement joins TRBV25-1 to TRBJ2-7; D is possibly TRBD1 or TRBD2 (6 bases each). Looked up from germline, CDR1 is MGHDK and CDR2 is SYGVNS. This CDR3 has 13 amino acids. The CDR3 DNA is TGTGCAGAAGGGGGGCGGGGTGGCTACGAGCAGTACTTC. This gives the protein CAEGGRGGYEQYF.

This chain joins TRBV7-8 and TRBJ2-3, with D maybe TRBD2 (7 bases). The CDR3 has 15 amino acids. V lost 0 bases and J lost 6, with 13 bases in between. Germline loops: CDR1 SGHVS, CDR2 FQNEAQ. The chain's CDR3 is CASSLASGEGDTQYF. Written as DNA, the CDR3 is TGTGCCAGCAGCTTAGCGTCAGGGGAGGGGGATACGCAGTATTTT.

V and J are TRBV15 and TRBJ1-1; perhaps TRBD1 as D (6 bases). V was shortened by 0 bases and J by 5 bases, with 7 bases between the two germline ends. The CDR3 loop spans 13 amino acids. The germline CDR1 and CDR2 sequences are LNHNV and YYDKDF (reference sequence). In DNA form, the CDR3 reads TGTGCCACCAGCAGAGATACAGGGACTGAAGCTTTCTTT. It yields the protein CATSRDTGTEAFF.

This clone was seen a handful of times. The rearrangement links TRBV19 to TRBJ2-5; D may be TRBD2 (5 bases). Germline V lookup: CDR1 LNHDA, CDR2 SQIVND (reference sequence). V was trimmed by 4 bases and J by 1 base, leaving 13 bases between them. This CDR3 has 15 amino acids. The chain's CDR3 is CASSKLRAPQETQYF. The CDR3 nucleotides are TGTGCCAGTAGTAAGTTGAGGGCTCCCCAAGAGACCCAGTACTTC.

The chain uses TRBV10-2 and TRBJ2-2; no clear D. CDR1 and CDR2 from the germline V gene are WSHSY and SAAADI. The ends were cut back, 10 bases at V and 6 bases at J, with 9 bases in the middle. The CDR3 loop spans 11 amino acids. The CDR3 protein is CATHRAGELFF. Written as DNA, the CDR3 is TGCGCCACTCACAGAGCCGGGGAGCTGTTTTTT.

V usage is TRBV6-1 and J usage is TRBJ1-5, with a weak D call TRBD1 (5 bases). CDR1 and CDR2 (germline): MNHNS, SASEGT. The germline V and J ends were trimmed by 3 bases and 7 bases, with 16 bases remaining between them. The CDR3 sequence is 15 residues long. Here the CDR3 reads CASSDTGVLGQPQHF. CDR3 nucleotide sequence: TGTGCCAGCAGTGATACGGGGGTCTTGGGACAGCCCCAGCATTTT.

Details on this clone: It is unclear where the CDR3 begins or ends on the DNA, so no DNA is shown, and the CDR3 is as TCRdb lists it. The gene calls are TRBV28 and TRBJ1-6; the table's D call of TRBD1 was not tested on the DNA. Germline CDR1 and CDR2: MDHEN and SYDVKM. The CDR3 region is 17 residues in length, termini included. CDR3 protein: CASSSSARTVYNSPLHF.

The chain recombines TRBV6-5 with TRBJ1-2; D is ambiguous. CDR1 and CDR2 from the germline V gene are MNHEY and SVGAGI. The V end was cut by 5 bases, the J end by 5 bases, with 12 bases between. The CDR3 contains 13 residues. The CDR3 region is CASSPPGWYGYTF. The CDR3 DNA sequence: TGTGCCAGCAGTCCACCGGGATGGTATGGCTACACCTTC.

This sequence joins TRBV10-3 and TRBJ1-1, with 12 nucleotides matching TRBD1. Germline CDR1 ENHRY, CDR2 SYGVKD. CDR3 length: 17 amino acids. The ends lost 3 bases at V and 5 bases at J; junction bases unmatched: 10. The CDR3: CAISDSGQGAKFTEAFF. The CDR3 bases are TGTGCCATCAGTGACTCGGGACAGGGGGCAAAATTTACTGAAGCTTTCTTT.

This clone was counted only a few times. The chain employs TRBV18 and TRBJ1-1; D gene uncertain. The germline V and J ends were trimmed by 6 bases and 5 bases, with 13 bases remaining between them. Germline loops: CDR1 KGHSH, CDR2 LQKENI. This CDR3 comprises 13 residues. The CDR3: CASSPTLGTEAFF. The DNA of the CDR3 is TGTGCCAGCTCCCCGACGTTGGGGACTGAAGCTTTCTTT.

The V call is TRBV27, the J call TRBJ1-3, with 9 bases identical to TRBD1. Germline V gene data show CDR1 as MNHEY and CDR2 as SMNVEV (reference sequence). V lost 5 bases to trimming and J lost 0 bases; unmatched junction nucleotides: 11. The CDR3 runs 18 residues. CDR3 in amino acids: CASSRTGDWVSSGNTIYF. DNA for the CDR3: TGTGCCAGCAGTCGGACAGGGGACTGGGTAAGCTCTGGAAACACCATATATTTT.